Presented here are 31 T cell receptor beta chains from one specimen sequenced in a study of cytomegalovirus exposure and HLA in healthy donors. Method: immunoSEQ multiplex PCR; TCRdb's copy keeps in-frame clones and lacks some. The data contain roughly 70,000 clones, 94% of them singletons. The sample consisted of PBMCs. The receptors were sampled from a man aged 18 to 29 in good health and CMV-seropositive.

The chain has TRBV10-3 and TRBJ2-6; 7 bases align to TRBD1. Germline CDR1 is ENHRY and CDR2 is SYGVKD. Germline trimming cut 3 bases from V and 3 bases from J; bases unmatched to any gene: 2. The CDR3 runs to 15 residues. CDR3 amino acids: CAISDQGVGANVLTF. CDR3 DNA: TGTGCCATCAGTGACCAGGGGGTTGGGGCCAACGTCCTGACTTTC.

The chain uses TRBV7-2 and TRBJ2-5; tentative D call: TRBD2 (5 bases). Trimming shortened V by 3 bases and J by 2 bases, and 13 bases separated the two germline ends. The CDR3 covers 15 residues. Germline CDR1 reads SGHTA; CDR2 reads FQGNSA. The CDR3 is CASSFDRGFQETQYF. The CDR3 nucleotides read TGTGCCAGCAGCTTTGACCGCGGGTTTCAAGAGACCCAGTACTTC.

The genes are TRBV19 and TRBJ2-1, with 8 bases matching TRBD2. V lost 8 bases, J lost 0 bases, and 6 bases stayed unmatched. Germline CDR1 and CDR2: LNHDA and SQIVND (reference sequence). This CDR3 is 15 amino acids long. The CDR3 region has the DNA TGTGCCAGTGGCACTAGCGGAGCCTCCTACAATGAGCAGTTCTTC. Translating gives CASGTSGASYNEQFF.

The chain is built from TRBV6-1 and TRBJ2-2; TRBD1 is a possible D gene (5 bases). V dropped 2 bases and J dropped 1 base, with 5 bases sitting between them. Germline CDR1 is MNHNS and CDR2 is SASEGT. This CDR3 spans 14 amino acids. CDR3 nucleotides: TGTGCCAGCAGTGAAAGGGGGAACACCGGGGAGCTGTTTTTT. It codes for CASSERGNTGELFF.

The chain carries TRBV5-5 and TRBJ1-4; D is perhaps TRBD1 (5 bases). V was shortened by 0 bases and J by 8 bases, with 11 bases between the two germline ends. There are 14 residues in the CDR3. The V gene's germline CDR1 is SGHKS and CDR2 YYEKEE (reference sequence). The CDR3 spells CASSLDSGREKLFF. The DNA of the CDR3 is TGTGCCAGCAGCTTGGACTCAGGGAGGGAAAAACTGTTTTTT.

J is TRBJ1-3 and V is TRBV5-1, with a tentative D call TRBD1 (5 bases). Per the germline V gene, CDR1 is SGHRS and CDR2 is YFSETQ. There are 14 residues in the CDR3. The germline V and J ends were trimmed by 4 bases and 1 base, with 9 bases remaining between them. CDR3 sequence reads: CASSGGTSGNTIYF. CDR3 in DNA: TGCGCCAGCAGCGGGGGGACGTCTGGAAACACCATATATTTT.

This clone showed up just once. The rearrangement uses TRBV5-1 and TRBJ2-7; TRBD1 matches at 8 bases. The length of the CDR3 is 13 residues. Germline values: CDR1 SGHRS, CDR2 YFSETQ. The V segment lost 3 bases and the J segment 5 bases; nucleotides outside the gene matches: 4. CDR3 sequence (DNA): TGCGCCAGCAGCTCGGACAGGGCGGACGAGCAGTACTTC. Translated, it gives CASSSDRADEQYF.

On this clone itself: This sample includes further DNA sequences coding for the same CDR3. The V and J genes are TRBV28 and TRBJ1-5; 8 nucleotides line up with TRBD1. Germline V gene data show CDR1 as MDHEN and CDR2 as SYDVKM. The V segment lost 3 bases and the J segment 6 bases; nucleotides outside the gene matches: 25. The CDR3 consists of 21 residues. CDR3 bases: TGTGCCAGCAGTTTGGATTGGGTGGCAGGGGGCTCAAATGGTAAGAGTCAGCCCCAGCATTTT. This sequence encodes CASSLDWVAGGSNGKSQPQHF.

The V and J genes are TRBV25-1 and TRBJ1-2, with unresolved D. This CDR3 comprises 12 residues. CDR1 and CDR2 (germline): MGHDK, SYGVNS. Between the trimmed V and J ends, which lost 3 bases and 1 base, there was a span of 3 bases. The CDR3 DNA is TGTGCCAGCAGTGACATTAACTATGGCTACACCTTC. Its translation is CASSDINYGYTF.

The CDR3 DNA follows: TGTGCCAGCAGCTTATACGGGACTAGCCCCCACAATGAGCAGTTCTTC. This encodes CASSLYGTSPHNEQFF. The chain carries TRBV11-3 and TRBJ2-1, with 9 bases lining up with TRBD2. The CDR3 runs to 16 residues. CDR1 SGHNT and CDR2 YENEEA come from the germline V gene. The V and J ends lost 2 bases and 5 bases, in that order; junction bases with no gene match: 7. The variable domain in full, with the rest retrieved from reference TRBV11-3 and TRBJ2-1, is EAGVVQSPRYKIIEKKQPVAFWCNPISGHNTLYWYLQNLGQGPELLIRYENEEAVDDSQLPKDRFSAERLKGVDSTLKIQPAELGDSAVYLCASSLYGTSPHNEQFFGPGTRLTVL.

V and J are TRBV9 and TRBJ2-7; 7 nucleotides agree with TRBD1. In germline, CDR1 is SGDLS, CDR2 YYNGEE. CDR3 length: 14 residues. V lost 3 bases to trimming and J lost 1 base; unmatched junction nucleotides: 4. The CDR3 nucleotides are TGTGCCAGCAGCGACCGGGACAGTTCCTACGAGCAGTACTTC. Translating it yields CASSDRDSSYEQYF.

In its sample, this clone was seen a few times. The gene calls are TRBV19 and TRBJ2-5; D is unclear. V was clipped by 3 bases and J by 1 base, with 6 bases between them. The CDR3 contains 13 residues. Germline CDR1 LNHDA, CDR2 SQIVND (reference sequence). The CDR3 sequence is CASSILSQETQYF. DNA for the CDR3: TGTGCCAGTAGTATTCTGTCCCAAGAGACCCAGTACTTC. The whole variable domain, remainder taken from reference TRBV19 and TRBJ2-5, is DGGITQSPKYLFRKEGQNVTLSCEQNLNHDAMYWYRQDPGQGLRLIYYSQIVNDFQKGDIAEGYSVSREKKESFPLTVTSAQKNPTAFYLCASSILSQETQYFGPGTRLLVL.

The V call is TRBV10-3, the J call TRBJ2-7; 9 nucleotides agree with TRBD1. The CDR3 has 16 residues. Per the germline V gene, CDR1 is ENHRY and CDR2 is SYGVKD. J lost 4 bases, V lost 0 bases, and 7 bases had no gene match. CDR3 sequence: CAISESYWDREYEQYF. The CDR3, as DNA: TGTGCCATCAGTGAGTCGTATTGGGACAGGGAGTACGAGCAGTACTTC.

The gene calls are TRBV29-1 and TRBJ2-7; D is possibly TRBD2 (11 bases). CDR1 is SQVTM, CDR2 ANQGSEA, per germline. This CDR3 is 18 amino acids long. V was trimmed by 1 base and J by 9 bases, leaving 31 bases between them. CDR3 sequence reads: CSVEGFFFLGQGTSGQYF. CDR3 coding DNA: TGCAGCGTTGAAGGTTTTTTTTTCTTGGGACAGGGGACTAGCGGGCAGTACTTC.

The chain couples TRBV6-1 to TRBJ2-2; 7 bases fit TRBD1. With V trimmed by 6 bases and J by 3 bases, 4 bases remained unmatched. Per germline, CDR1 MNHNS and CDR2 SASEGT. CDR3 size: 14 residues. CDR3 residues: CASSEQGYTGELFF. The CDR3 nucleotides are TGTGCCAGCAGCGAACAGGGGTACACCGGGGAGCTGTTTTTT.

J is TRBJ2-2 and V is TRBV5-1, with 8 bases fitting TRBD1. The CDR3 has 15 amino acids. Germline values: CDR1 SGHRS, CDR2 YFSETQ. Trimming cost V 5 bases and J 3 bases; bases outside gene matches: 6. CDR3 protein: CASSPRGQDTGELFF. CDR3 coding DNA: TGCGCCAGCAGTCCCAGGGGGCAAGACACCGGGGAGCTGTTTTTT.

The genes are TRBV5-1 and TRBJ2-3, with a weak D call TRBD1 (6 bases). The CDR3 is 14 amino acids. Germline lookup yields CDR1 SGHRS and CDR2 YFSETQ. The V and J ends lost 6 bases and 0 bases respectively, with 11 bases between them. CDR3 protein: CASTRGGSTDTQYF. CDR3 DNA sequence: TGCGCCAGCACCCGAGGGGGAAGCACAGATACGCAGTATTTT.

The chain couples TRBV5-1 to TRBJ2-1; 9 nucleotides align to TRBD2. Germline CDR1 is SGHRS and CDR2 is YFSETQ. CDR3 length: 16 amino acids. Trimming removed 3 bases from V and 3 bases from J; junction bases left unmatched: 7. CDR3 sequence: CASSSRSGRIYNEQFF. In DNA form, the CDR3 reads TGCGCCAGCAGCTCTAGGAGCGGGAGGATCTACAATGAGCAGTTCTTC.

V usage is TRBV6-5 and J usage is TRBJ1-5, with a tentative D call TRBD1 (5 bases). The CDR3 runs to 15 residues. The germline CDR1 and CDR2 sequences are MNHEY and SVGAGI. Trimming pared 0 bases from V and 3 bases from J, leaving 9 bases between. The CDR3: CASSYSRGDNQPQHF. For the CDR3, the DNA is TGTGCCAGCAGTTACTCGCGGGGGGACAATCAGCCCCAGCATTTT.

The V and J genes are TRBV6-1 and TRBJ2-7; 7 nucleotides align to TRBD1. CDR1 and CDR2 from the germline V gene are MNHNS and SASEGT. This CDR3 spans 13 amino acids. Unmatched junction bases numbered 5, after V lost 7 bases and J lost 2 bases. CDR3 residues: CASTRQGTYEQYF. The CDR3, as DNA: TGTGCCAGCACCCGACAGGGAACCTACGAGCAGTACTTC.

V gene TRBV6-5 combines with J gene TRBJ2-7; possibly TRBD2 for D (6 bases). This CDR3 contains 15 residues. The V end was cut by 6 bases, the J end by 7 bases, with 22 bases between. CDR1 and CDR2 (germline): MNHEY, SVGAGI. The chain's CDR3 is CASRDTGGALGEQYF. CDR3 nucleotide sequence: TGTGCCAGCAGGGACACGGGCGGGGCCCTGGGGGAGCAGTACTTC.

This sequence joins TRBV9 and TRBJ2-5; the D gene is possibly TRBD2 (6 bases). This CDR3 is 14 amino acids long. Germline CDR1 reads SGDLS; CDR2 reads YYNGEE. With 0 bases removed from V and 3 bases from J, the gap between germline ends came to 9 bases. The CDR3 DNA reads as TGTGCCAGCAGCGTAGGTAGCGGAGAAGAGACCCAGTACTTC. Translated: CASSVGSGEETQYF.

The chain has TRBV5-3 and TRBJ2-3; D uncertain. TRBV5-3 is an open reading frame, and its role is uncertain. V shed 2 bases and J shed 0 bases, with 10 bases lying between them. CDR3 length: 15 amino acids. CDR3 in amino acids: CARSFSSDSTDTQYF. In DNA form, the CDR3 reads TGTGCCAGAAGCTTTAGTAGTGATAGCACAGATACGCAGTATTTT.

Here the CDR3 DNA reads TGTGCCAGCGGAGTTGGTGGGGAGCTGTTTTTT. Its translation is CASGVGGELFF. This sequence joins TRBV6-5 and TRBJ2-2; no clear D. Germline loops: CDR1 MNHEY, CDR2 SVGAGI. This CDR3 spans 11 amino acids. Deletions cut 8 bases from V and 8 bases from J, with 9 bases between.

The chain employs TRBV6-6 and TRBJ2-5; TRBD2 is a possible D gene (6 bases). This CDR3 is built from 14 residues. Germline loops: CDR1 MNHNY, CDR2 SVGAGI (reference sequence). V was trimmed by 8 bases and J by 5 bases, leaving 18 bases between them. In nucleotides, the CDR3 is TGTGCCAGCCGTAGGGGAGGCCAGGCGGAGACCCAGTACTTC. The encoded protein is CASRRGGQAETQYF.

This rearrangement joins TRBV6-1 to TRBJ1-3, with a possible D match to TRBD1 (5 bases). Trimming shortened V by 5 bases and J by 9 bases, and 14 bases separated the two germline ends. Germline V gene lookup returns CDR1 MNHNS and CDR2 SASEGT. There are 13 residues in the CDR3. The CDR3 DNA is TGTGCCAGCAGTCAAAAAGGGGTCTCCACCATATATTTT. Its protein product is CASSQKGVSTIYF.

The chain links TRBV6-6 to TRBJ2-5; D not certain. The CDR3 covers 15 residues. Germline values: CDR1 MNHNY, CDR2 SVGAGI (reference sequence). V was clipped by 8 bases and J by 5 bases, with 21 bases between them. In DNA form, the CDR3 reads TGTGCCAGCGGGTTGCGCGGCCCTAGTTGGGAGACCCAGTACTTC. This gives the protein CASGLRGPSWETQYF.

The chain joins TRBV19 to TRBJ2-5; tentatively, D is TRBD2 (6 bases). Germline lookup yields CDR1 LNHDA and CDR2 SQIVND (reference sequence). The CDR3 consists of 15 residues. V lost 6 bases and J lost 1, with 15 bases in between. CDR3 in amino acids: CASSRRGGLQETQYF. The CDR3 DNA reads TGTGCCAGTAGCCGCCGGGGAGGCCTCCAAGAGACCCAGTACTTC.

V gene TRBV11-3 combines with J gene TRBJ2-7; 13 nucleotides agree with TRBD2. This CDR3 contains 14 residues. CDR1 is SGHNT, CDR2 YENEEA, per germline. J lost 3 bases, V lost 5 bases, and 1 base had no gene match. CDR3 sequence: CASSRTSGSYEQYF. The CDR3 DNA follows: TGTGCCAGCAGCCGGACTAGCGGGAGCTACGAGCAGTACTTC.

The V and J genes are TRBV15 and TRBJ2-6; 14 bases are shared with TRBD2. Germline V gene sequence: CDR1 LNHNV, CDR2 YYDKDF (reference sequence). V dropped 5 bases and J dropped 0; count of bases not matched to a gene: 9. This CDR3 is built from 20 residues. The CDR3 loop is CATSPSGLAGGISGANVLTF. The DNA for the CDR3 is TGTGCCACCAGCCCGTCCGGACTAGCGGGAGGAATCTCTGGGGCCAACGTCCTGACTTTC.

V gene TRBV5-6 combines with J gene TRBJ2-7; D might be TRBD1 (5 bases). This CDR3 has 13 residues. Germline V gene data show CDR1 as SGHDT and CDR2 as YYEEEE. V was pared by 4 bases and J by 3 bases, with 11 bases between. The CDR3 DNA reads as TGTGCCAGCAGCAGGGGAACGAACTACGAGCAGTACTTC. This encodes CASSRGTNYEQYF.